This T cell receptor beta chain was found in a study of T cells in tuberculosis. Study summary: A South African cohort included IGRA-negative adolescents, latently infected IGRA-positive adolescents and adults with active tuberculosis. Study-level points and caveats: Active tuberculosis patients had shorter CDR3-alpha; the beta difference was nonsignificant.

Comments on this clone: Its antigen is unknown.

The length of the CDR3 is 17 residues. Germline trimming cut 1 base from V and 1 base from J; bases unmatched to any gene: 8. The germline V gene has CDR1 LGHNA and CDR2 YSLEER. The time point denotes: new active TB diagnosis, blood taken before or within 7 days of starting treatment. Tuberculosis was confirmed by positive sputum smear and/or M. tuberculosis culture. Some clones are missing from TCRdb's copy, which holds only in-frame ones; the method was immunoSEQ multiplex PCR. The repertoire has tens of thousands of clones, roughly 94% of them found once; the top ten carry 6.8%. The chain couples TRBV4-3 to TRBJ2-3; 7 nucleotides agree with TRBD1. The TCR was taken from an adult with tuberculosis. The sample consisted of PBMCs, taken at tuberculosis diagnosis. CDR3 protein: CASSQGTRGQRTDTQYF. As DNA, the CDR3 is TGCGCCAGCAGCCAAGGCACCCGGGGACAGCGCACAGATACGCAGTATTTT.